The 19 T cell receptor beta chains below were found in one sample sequenced in a study of beta chain features in type 1 diabetes. The study reverse transcribed the entire isolated RNA, so it sequenced expressed TCRB transcripts. Using immunoSEQ multiplex PCR, the repertoire was profiled, and TCRdb retains in-frame clones only, with some absent. Among around 150,000 clones listed, about a tenth were seen once. Their recognized antigens are unknown. Overall study results and limits: Shortening of TCRB CDR3s, moderate but significant, appeared in all four CD4+ subsets of Type 1 diabetes patients.

The specimen was central memory CD4+ T cells from blood. These TCRs come from a man younger than 45 with type 1 diabetes.

This clone was seen only a few times. The chain is built from TRBV4-2 and TRBJ2-1, with D unresolved. Per germline, CDR1 LGHNA and CDR2 YNFKEQ. CDR3 length: 14 residues. The ends were cut back, 0 bases at V and 5 bases at J, with 8 bases in the middle. The CDR3: CASSQDPSDNEQFF. CDR3 bases: TGTGCCAGCAGCCAAGATCCCAGTGACAATGAGCAGTTCTTC.

This chain uses TRBV4-1 with TRBJ1-1; a weak D match, TRBD1 (5 bases). The CDR3 spans 14 residues. Germline V gene lookup returns CDR1 MGHRA and CDR2 YSYEKL. Between the trimmed V and J ends, which lost 4 bases and 4 bases, there was a span of 13 bases. The CDR3 loop is CASSPQGQATEAFF. The CDR3, as DNA: TGCGCCAGCAGCCCCCAGGGTCAGGCCACTGAAGCTTTCTTT.

This chain connects TRBV4-2 to TRBJ1-5; TRBD1 agrees at 7 bases. Germline V gene sequence: CDR1 LGHNA, CDR2 YNFKEQ. The CDR3 consists of 14 residues. Trimming at V came to 0 bases and at J to 11 bases, leaving 7 bases not matched to a gene. The CDR3 DNA reads TGTGCCAGCAGCCAAGATAGCACAGGGGAGGCCCAGCATTTT. Translated, it gives CASSQDSTGEAQHF.

The J gene is TRBJ2-7, the V gene TRBV20-1; D might be TRBD2 (5 bases). Trimming took off 7 bases at V and 6 bases at J, with 13 bases between the two ends. Germline V gives CDR1 DFQATT, CDR2 SNEGSKA (reference sequence). The CDR3 extends over 11 amino acids. DNA for the CDR3: TGCAGTGTCGCGGGTTCTTTCGAGCAGTACTTC. As protein: CSVAGSFEQYF.

This clone has only a few counts. The chain is built from TRBV28 and TRBJ2-5; the D gene is possibly TRBD1 (5 bases). V dropped 3 bases and J dropped 2 bases, with 10 bases sitting between them. The CDR3 sequence is 14 residues long. Germline loops: CDR1 MDHEN, CDR2 SYDVKM. CDR3 bases: TGTGCCAGCAGTTTTAGCAGGGCTCAAGAGACCCAGTACTTC. It encodes CASSFSRAQETQYF.

In its sample, this clone was seen a few times. The chain recombines TRBV6-5 with TRBJ1-4; D gene ambiguous. CDR1 is MNHEY and CDR2 is SVGAGI in the germline V gene. This CDR3 is built from 15 residues. Trimming took off 7 bases at V and 8 bases at J, with 20 bases between the two ends. CDR3 loop: CASKLDPARTEKLFF. In nucleotides, the CDR3 is TGTGCCAGCAAGCTAGACCCGGCCCGTACCGAAAAACTGTTTTTT.

This clone was recorded a few times. Other DNA sequences within the sample encode an identical CDR3. The V gene is TRBV25-1, the J gene TRBJ2-3; 8 nucleotides match TRBD2. The CDR3 is 14 residues long. V dropped 3 bases and J dropped 1; count of bases not matched to a gene: 0. Germline V gene data show CDR1 as MGHDK and CDR2 as SYGVNS. As DNA, the CDR3 is TGTGCCAGCAGTGAGACTAGCGGCACAGATACGCAGTATTTT. Its protein product is CASSETSGTDTQYF.

The chain joins TRBV15 to TRBJ1-4; weak D call: TRBD1 (6 bases). The germline CDR1 and CDR2 sequences are LNHNV and YYDKDF (reference sequence). The CDR3 has 17 amino acids. V gave up 0 bases and J gave up 6 bases, with 17 bases separating them. In DNA form, the CDR3 reads TGTGCCACCAGCAGAGACCGGTTAACAGGGACGTATGAAAAACTGTTTTTT. Its translation: CATSRDRLTGTYEKLFF.

This clone was picked up many times. This rearrangement joins TRBV13 to TRBJ2-1, with a tentative D call TRBD2 (5 bases). This CDR3 is built from 15 residues. In germline, CDR1 is PRHDT, CDR2 FYEKMQ (reference sequence). Trimming took 2 bases from V and 4 from J, leaving 12 bases between them. The CDR3 region has the DNA TGTGCCAGCAGCTTATCTAACGGGATGTACAATGAGCAGTTCTTC. It is translated as CASSLSNGMYNEQFF.

In this sample, this clone turned up a few times. The V and J genes are TRBV25-1 and TRBJ1-2, with a possible D match to TRBD1 (5 bases). This CDR3 region has 15 residues. Germline loops: CDR1 MGHDK, CDR2 SYGVNS. V lost 2 bases and J lost 1, with 11 bases in between. The CDR3 protein is CASSEQGGVNYGYTF. The CDR3 nucleotides read TGTGCCAGCAGTGAACAGGGTGGGGTTAACTATGGCTACACCTTC.

The rearrangement links TRBV29-1 to TRBJ2-5; TRBD2 aligns across 9 bases. The CDR3 sequence is 13 residues long. V shed 5 bases and J 2 bases; nucleotides not matched to a gene: 3. Germline-derived CDR1 and CDR2 are SQVTM and ANQGSEA. In DNA form, the CDR3 reads TGCAGCGTTCGACTAGCGGATCAAGAGACCCAGTACTTC. Translating it yields CSVRLADQETQYF. Full variable domain (rest looked up from reference TRBV29-1 and TRBJ2-5): SAVISQKPSRDICQRGTSLTIQCQVDSQVTMMFWYRQQPGQSLTLIATANQGSEATYESGFVIDKFPISRPNLTFSTLTVSNMSPEDSSIYLCSVRLADQETQYFGPGTRLLVL.

This clone was recorded a few times. This chain connects TRBV5-1 to TRBJ2-7, with D maybe TRBD2 (6 bases). The germline V gene encodes CDR1 SGHRS and CDR2 YFSETQ. The V and J ends lost 3 bases and 6 bases respectively, with 13 bases between them. The CDR3 is 13 amino acids. The CDR3 sequence: CASSSLGGSEQYF. The DNA of the CDR3 is TGCGCCAGCAGCTCCCTAGGAGGGAGCGAGCAGTACTTC.

The chain links TRBV7-2 to TRBJ1-4; D gene unclear. The CDR3 totals 14 residues. Trimming removed 3 bases from V and 0 bases from J, with 5 bases in between. CDR1 and CDR2 (germline): SGHTA, FQGNSA. The CDR3 nucleotides read TGTGCCAGCAGCTTGCGGGCAACTAATGAAAAACTGTTTTTT. Protein: CASSLRATNEKLFF.

The V gene is TRBV7-2, the J gene TRBJ2-7; possible D gene TRBD1, 6 bases. Germline V gives CDR1 SGHTA, CDR2 FQGNSA. V gave up 2 bases and J gave up 5 bases, with 10 bases separating them. This CDR3 spans 13 amino acids. The CDR3 is CASSLTGQDEQYF. The CDR3 nucleotides are TGTGCCAGCAGCTTAACAGGGCAAGACGAGCAGTACTTC.

This clone was recorded a few times. J is TRBJ2-7 and V is TRBV27; 8 bases match TRBD2. Germline V gene sequence: CDR1 MNHEY, CDR2 SMNVEV (reference sequence). CDR3 length: 18 amino acids. J gave up 1 base and V 3 bases, and 14 bases lay outside the gene matches. The CDR3 region is CASSFSGLAHLASYEQYF. The CDR3 DNA reads as TGTGCCAGCAGTTTTTCTGGACTAGCTCATTTAGCGTCCTACGAGCAGTACTTC.

This clone has only a few counts. V usage is TRBV28 and J usage is TRBJ2-4; D ambiguous. From germline, CDR1 is MDHEN and CDR2 SYDVKM. The CDR3 length is 12 residues. Trimming removed 5 bases from V and 7 bases from J, with 9 bases in between. This CDR3 reads CASSPLRNIQYF. DNA for the CDR3: TGTGCCAGCAGTCCACTACGGAACATTCAGTACTTC.

The rearrangement uses TRBV7-3 and TRBJ2-1; D perhaps matches TRBD2 (6 bases). The CDR3 loop spans 16 amino acids. The ends were cut back, 1 base at V and 6 bases at J, with 16 bases in the middle. In germline, CDR1 is SGHTA, CDR2 FQGTGA. CDR3: CASSLKTGTAFNEQFF. CDR3 DNA: TGTGCCAGCAGCTTAAAGACGGGGACTGCATTCAATGAGCAGTTCTTC.

This clone was counted only a few times. The chain couples TRBV18 to TRBJ1-1; 8 bases line up with TRBD1. J gave up 11 bases and V 4 bases, and 6 bases lay outside the gene matches. The CDR3 is 12 residues long. Germline-derived CDR1 and CDR2 are KGHSH and LQKENI. The DNA for the CDR3 is TGTGCCAGCTCACAACCGGACAGGGTTGCTTTCTTT. Residues: CASSQPDRVAFF.

The rearrangement uses TRBV6-5 and TRBJ2-7, with TRBD2 identical over 10 bases. CDR3 length: 15 residues. Trimming at V came to 2 bases and at J to 3 bases, leaving 4 bases not matched to a gene. Germline V lookup: CDR1 MNHEY, CDR2 SVGAGI. CDR3 coding DNA: TGTGCCAGCAGTTACCCTAGCGGGAGTTACTACGAGCAGTACTTC. It translates to CASSYPSGSYYEQYF.